These T cell receptor beta chains were read from a single sample in a study of lymphopenia after photon versus proton radiotherapy. TCRdb keeps only in-frame clones here, not all; method: immunoSEQ multiplex PCR. The sample yields 25,000 to 30,000 clones, around 82% seen once. The starting material was peripheral blood, obtained from a patient treated with photon-based radiotherapy. The receptors were sampled from a middle-aged man with gastric cancer. Both conserved end residues are trimmed from each CDR3. For some rows the clone size is stated as once, few or many, or as a class when expanded; others skip it.

J,size,V,CDR3
TRBJ1-3,-,TRBV4-2,ASSQGGAGNTIY
TRBJ1-1,few,TRBV10-2,ASSESNTVRNTEAF
TRBJ2-1,-,TRBV9,ASSGVGISYNEQF
TRBJ2-1,-,TRBV20-1,SARGPYEQF
TRBJ2-1,-,TRBV5-1,ASSLIQRGMNEQF
TRBJ1-1,-,TRBV5-6,ASSLDGGSTEAF
TRBJ1-5,-,TRBV5-4,ASSQDLGVAGVGEPQH
TRBJ1-5,many,TRBV2,ASKGGNQPQH
TRBJ1-6,once,TRBV6-1,ASRRDELSPLH
TRBJ2-2,-,TRBV7-8,ASTPQGRGTGELF
TRBJ2-1,-,TRBV5-1,ASSLDRYNEQF
TRBJ1-5,-,TRBV5-1,ASSLAGEGDQPQH
TRBJ2-1,-,TRBV19,ASSTPGTGDNEQF
TRBJ1-2,once,TRBV10-2,ASSESPRGYGYT
TRBJ1-2,few,TRBV27,ASSLSGTGYGYT
TRBJ2-7,-,TRBV30,AWSGVTPYEQY
TRBJ2-5,-,TRBV4-1,ASSQDNNGGLETQY
TRBJ2-5,few,TRBV5-6,ASSWGLAGEETQY
TRBJ2-1,-,TRBV18,ASSPQGGALNEQF
TRBJ1-5,-,TRBV5-6,ASSLTQGGSQPQH
TRBJ2-7,-,TRBV5-1,ASSSRQGPYEQY
TRBJ2-3,-,TRBV5-1,ASSLAGDTQY
TRBJ1-4,-,TRBV19,ASSRPGQGNEKLF
TRBJ1-5,-,TRBV6-1,ASSEQGAGVSNQPQH
TRBJ1-5,once,TRBV19,ASTRLQGNIGNQPQH
TRBJ1-5,-,TRBV2,ASREDRGSYSNQPQH
TRBJ2-7,-,TRBV6-6,ASSYSGLQDEQY
TRBJ2-2,-,TRBV7-3,ASSFRTGVNTGELF
TRBJ2-4,once,TRBV6-6,ASSSSGDIQY
TRBJ1-5,-,TRBV19,ASSSDRVQPQH
TRBJ2-1,-,TRBV7-2,ASSFQAGAYNEQF
TRBJ2-5,-,TRBV30,AWSLTSGGAETQY
TRBJ1-6,-,TRBV30,AWSLTGVGSPLH
TRBJ2-2,-,TRBV5-6,ASSLAGTGYRTGELF
TRBJ1-6,once,TRBV23-1,AGRTPNSPLH
TRBJ1-2,-,TRBV6-1,ASSRDRASRGYT
TRBJ2-7,-,TRBV2,ASRLWGSVYEQY
TRBJ1-2,-,TRBV19,ASSIMGNYGYT
TRBJ1-1,few,TRBV6-6,ASSSSGDTEAF
TRBJ2-3,-,TRBV9,ASAKEGLADTQY
TRBJ1-5,few,TRBV6-6,ASSYRPDRGQPQH
TRBJ2-3,-,TRBV5-6,ASKQGSDTQY
TRBJ1-6,few,TRBV6-4,ASSDGPGDSPLH
TRBJ2-2,-,TRBV11-2,ASSPRSRAGELF
TRBJ2-3,-,TRBV5-6,ASSSTGARDTQY
TRBJ1-1,-,TRBV29-1,SVEGTGKVEAF